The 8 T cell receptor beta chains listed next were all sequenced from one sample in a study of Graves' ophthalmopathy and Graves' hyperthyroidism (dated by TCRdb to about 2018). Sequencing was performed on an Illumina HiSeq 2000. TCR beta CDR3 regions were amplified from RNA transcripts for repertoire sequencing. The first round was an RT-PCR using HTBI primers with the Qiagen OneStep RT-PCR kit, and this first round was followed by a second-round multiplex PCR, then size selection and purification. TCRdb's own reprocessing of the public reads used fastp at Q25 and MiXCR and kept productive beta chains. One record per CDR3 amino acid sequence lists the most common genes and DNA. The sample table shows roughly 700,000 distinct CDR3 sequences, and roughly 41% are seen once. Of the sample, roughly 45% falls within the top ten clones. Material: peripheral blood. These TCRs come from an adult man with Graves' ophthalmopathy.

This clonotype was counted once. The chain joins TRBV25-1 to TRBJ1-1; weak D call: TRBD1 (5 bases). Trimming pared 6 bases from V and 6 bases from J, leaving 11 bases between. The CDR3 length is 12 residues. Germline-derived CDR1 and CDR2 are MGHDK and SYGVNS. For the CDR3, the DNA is TGTGCCAGCAGAACAGGAGACCCTGAAGCTTTCTTT. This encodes CASRTGDPEAFF.

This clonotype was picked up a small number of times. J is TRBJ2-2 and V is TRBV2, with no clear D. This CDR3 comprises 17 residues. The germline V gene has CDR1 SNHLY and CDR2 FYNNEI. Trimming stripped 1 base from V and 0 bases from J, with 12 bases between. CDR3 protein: CASSEGYRYTNTGELFF. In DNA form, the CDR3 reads TGTGCCAGCAGTGAAGGTTACCGATACACGAACACCGGGGAGCTGTTTTTT.

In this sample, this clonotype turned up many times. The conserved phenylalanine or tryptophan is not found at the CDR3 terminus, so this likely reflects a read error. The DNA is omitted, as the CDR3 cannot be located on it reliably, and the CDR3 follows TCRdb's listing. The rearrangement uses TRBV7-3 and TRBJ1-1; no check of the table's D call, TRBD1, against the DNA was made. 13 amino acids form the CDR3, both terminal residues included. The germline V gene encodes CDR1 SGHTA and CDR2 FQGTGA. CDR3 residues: CASSLSGRSPGRI.

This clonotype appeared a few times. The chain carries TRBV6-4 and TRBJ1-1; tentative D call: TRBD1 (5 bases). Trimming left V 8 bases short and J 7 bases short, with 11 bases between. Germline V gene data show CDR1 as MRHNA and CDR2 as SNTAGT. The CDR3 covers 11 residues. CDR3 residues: CASAGYVEAFF. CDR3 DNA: TGTGCCAGCGCAGGGTACGTTGAAGCTTTCTTT.

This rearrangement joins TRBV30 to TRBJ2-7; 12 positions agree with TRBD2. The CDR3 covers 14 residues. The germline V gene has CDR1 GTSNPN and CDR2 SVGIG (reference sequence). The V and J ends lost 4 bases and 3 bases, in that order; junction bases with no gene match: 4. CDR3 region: CAWIQTSGGYEQYF. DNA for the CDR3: TGTGCCTGGATCCAGACTAGCGGGGGCTACGAGCAGTACTTC.

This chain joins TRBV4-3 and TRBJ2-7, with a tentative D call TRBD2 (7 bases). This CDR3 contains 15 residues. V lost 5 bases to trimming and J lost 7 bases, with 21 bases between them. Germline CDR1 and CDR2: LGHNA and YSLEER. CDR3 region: CASSAPRGPGSEQYF. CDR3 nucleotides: TGCGCCAGCAGCGCACCGCGGGGGCCAGGGAGTGAGCAGTACTTC.

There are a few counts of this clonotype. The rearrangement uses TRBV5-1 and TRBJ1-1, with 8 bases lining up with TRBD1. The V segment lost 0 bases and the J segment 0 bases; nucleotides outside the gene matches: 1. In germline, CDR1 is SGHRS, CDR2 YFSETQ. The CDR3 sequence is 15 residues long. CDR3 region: CASSLGTGLNTEAFF. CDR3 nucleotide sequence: TGCGCCAGCAGCTTGGGGACAGGGCTGAACACTGAAGCTTTCTTT.

This CDR3 is CASSLRPGWETQYF. The CDR3 DNA reads as TGTGCCAGCAGCTTGAGACCGGGGTGGGAGACCCAGTACTTC. The genes are TRBV25-1 and TRBJ2-5; possibly TRBD2 for D (5 bases). The germline gives CDR1 MGHDK, CDR2 SYGVNS. This CDR3 region has 14 residues. V lost 6 bases, J lost 5 bases, and 16 bases lay in between.